The T cell receptor beta chain described here comes from a study of blood T cell repertoires in COVID-19. Germline CDR1 and CDR2: WSHSY and SAAADI. The CDR3 is made up of 17 amino acids. The ends were cut back, 1 base at V and 0 bases at J, with 16 bases in the middle. Sequencing used immunoSEQ multiplex PCR; TCRdb keeps in-frame clones, though not all of them. The table records over 400,000 clones, around nine tenths of them present only once. This clonotype originated in a woman aged 50 to 65 with COVID-19, enrolled during active disease. The sequencing input was peripheral blood. V usage is TRBV10-2 and J usage is TRBJ2-7; D remains unclear. Here the CDR3 DNA reads TGCGCCAGCAGTGAGTTCGGAACCCAGGCAGGCTCCTACGAGCAGTACTTC. Residues: CASSEFGTQAGSYEQYF.